This TCR beta chain came from a study of T-cell memory formation after mild COVID-19. Overall study context: TCR clusters were largely donor specific. General observations from the study: Some SARS-CoV-2-responding clones were already detected in memory before infection. CD4/CD8 balance held among clones contracting day 15 to 85, and later expanders leaned CD4+.

The CDR3 consists of 16 residues. CDR1 is LGHDT, CDR2 YNNKEL, per germline (reference sequence). V shed 0 bases, J shed 5 bases, and the junction held 6 bases outside the gene matches. In this sample, this clonotype turned up a few times. Its antigen is not known. Constant-segment primers were used for 5'RACE, and the resulting TCR alpha and TCR beta cDNA libraries carried sample barcodes and UMIs. TCRdb re-analysed the 5' RACE reads in MiXCR, keeping a single row per CDR3 protein. In the table there are about 560,000 distinct CDR3 sequences, roughly 20% of which are singletons. The rearrangement links TRBV3-1 to TRBJ2-1; 8 bases align to TRBD2. The specimen sequenced was PBMCs or a T cell subset sorted from them (not recorded which). The receptor comes from an adult woman who had mild COVID-19 (a few samples of this study predate the infection). Cell type and time point are not known. This CDR3 reads CASSQDGKAGDNEQFF. The CDR3 DNA reads TGTGCCAGCAGCCAAGATGGAAAAGCGGGAGACAATGAGCAGTTCTTC.